The T cell receptor beta chain under discussion was sequenced for a study of cytomegalovirus exposure and HLA in healthy donors. Method: immunoSEQ multiplex PCR; TCRdb's copy keeps in-frame clones and lacks some. The sample lists some 74,000 clones, 80% to 95% occurring once. The CDR3 loop spans 14 amino acids. V dropped 3 bases and J dropped 3; count of bases not matched to a gene: 2. Germline-derived CDR1 and CDR2 are SGDLS and YYNGEE. Overall study findings and caveats: Reports described diagnosis of cytomegalovirus status by the classifier as highly specific and sensitive. Subsequent analysis showed first-cohort TCR clusters tending to co-occur in some 120 validation repertoires. The study labeled 164 TCR beta chains cytomegalovirus-associated. The study found most TCR sequences rare, yet found some public TCRs in many donors.

Note on this clone: What it binds is unknown.

The sample consisted of PBMCs. The chain carries TRBV9 and TRBJ1-1; 10 positions agree with TRBD1. The sequence was collected from a woman younger than 45 in good health and CMV-seronegative. The CDR3 nucleotides are TGTGCCAGCAGCGGACAGGGGGCGGACACTGAAGCTTTCTTT. Its translation is CASSGQGADTEAFF. Based on the CDR3 plus reference TRBV9 and TRBJ1-1, the full variable domain is DSGVTQTPKHLITATGQRVTLRCSPRSGDLSVYWYQQSLDQGLQFLIQYYNGEERAKGNILERFSAQQFPDLHSELNLSSLELGDSALYFCASSGQGADTEAFFGQGTRLTVV.